Listed below are T cell receptor beta chains from one sample, sequenced in a study of shared clonotypes between healthy human individuals. The repertoire was sequenced with immunoSEQ multiplex PCR; TCRdb's copy has only in-frame clones and lacks some. The sample lists approximately 460,000 clones; roughly three quarters were seen once. Sequencing used PBMCs. The receptors here all came from a woman between 40 and 55 years old in good health. Some clones in this sample may be carry-over from other donors' samples. Each CDR3 is given without its conserved first and last residue. Each record gives: V gene, J gene, CDR3 length, CDR3 protein.

TRBV5-5	TRBJ2-7	11	ASNKNYAAEQY
TRBV28	TRBJ1-2	11	ASLTHWTGTYT
TRBV6-1	TRBJ1-2	9	ASSAGPGYT
TRBV30	TRBJ1-1	14	AWSKPPGTPNTEAF
TRBV18	TRBJ2-1	13	ASSLGTQTVYEQF
TRBV18	TRBJ2-7	13	ASSPSGRDSYEQY
TRBV11-2	TRBJ2-1	14	ASSLPSGHSYNEQF
TRBV18	TRBJ2-2	11	ASSAANTGELF
TRBV28	TRBJ1-5	13	ASSLAGPPTQPQH
TRBV7-3	TRBJ2-7	12	ASSPGRGVYEQY
TRBV27	TRBJ1-5	12	ASSSGDSNQPQH
TRBV9	TRBJ1-1	12	ASSVEGLGTEAF
TRBV2	TRBJ1-6	11	ASCHEVNSPLH
TRBV6-6	TRBJ2-5	12	ASNYGGSGETQY
TRBV27	TRBJ1-5	13	ASSSGQYSNQPQH
TRBV6-6	TRBJ2-7	13	ASSYSTRRGREQY
TRBV28	TRBJ1-1	11	ASSRGMNTEAF
TRBV30	TRBJ1-2	12	AWSTGAGGYGYT
TRBV28	TRBJ2-7	13	ASSLSSSLTYEQY
TRBV5-1	TRBJ2-5	12	ASRSGQGKETQY
TRBV30	TRBJ1-6	13	ACPGQGADSSPLH
TRBV6-5	TRBJ2-7	12	ASSAGTPPSEQY
TRBV28	TRBJ1-5	15	ASTRPWTPYSNQPQH
TRBV28	TRBJ1-4	11	ASNGGQVEKLF
TRBV28	TRBJ2-5	16	ASSSRGRSGTVIWEQY
TRBV4-1	TRBJ2-7	14	ASSPGLAVNSYEQY
TRBV18	TRBJ2-2	13	ASSPSGSDTGELF
TRBV11-2	TRBJ2-7	10	ASSLAGALSF
TRBV28	TRBJ1-3	11	ASSLFNGYTIY
TRBV7-9	TRBJ2-1	10	ASSLGVNEQF
TRBV30	TRBJ2-1	13	AWTTGASVGGKQF
TRBV28	TRBJ1-1	14	ASSFLFGTGNTEAF
TRBV28	TRBJ2-7	13	ASSPPTSGAYEQY
TRBV7-2	TRBJ2-7	13	ASSLDSSGAYEQY
TRBV6-1	TRBJ1-5	13	ASNRNLNSNQPQH
TRBV19	TRBJ2-1	11	ASAQGTYNEQF
TRBV30	TRBJ2-3	12	AWSGLATTDTQY